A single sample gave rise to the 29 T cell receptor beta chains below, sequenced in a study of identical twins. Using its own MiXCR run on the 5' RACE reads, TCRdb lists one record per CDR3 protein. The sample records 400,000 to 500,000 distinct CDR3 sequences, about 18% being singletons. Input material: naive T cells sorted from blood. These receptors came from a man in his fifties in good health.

The CDR3 reads CASRPGYYNEQFF. CDR3 nucleotide sequence: TGCGCCAGCAGGCCGGGGTACTACAATGAGCAGTTCTTC. The rearrangement uses TRBV5-1 and TRBJ2-1, with D perhaps matching TRBD2 (5 bases). V was clipped by 5 bases and J by 3 bases, with 9 bases between them. This CDR3 is 13 amino acids long. The germline gives CDR1 SGHRS, CDR2 YFSETQ.

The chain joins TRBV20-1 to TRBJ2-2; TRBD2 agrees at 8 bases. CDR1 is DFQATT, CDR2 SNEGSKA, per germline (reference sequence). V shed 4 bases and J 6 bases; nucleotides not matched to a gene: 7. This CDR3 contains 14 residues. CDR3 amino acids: CSATKGLGAGELFF. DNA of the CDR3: TGCAGTGCTACTAAGGGACTAGGCGCCGGGGAGCTGTTTTTT.

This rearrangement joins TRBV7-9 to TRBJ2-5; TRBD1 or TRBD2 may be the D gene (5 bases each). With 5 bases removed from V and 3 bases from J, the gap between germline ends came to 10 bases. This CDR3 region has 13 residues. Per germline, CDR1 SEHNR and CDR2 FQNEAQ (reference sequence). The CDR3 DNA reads TGTGCCAGCAGCCGGGGCGTCGAAGAGACCCAGTACTTC. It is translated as CASSRGVEETQYF. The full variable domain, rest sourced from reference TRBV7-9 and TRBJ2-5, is DTGVSQNPRHKITKRGQNVTFRCDPISEHNRLYWYRQTLGQGPEFLTYFQNEAQLEKSRLLSDRFSAERPKGSFSTLEIQRTEQGDSAMYLCASSRGVEETQYFGPGTRLLVL.

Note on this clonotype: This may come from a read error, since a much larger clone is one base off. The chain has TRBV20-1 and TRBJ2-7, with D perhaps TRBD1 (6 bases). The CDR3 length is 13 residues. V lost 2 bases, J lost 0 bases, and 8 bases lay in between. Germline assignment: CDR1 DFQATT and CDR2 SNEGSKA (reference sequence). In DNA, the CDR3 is TGCAGTGCTAGACAGGGGAGCTCCTACGAGCAGTACTTC. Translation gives CSARQGSSYEQYF.

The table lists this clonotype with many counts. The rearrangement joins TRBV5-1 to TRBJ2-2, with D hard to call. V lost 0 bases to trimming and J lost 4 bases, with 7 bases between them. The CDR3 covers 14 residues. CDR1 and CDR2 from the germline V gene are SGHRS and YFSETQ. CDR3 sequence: CASSLDQTTGELFF. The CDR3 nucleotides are TGCGCCAGCAGCTTGGACCAGACCACCGGGGAGCTGTTTTTT.

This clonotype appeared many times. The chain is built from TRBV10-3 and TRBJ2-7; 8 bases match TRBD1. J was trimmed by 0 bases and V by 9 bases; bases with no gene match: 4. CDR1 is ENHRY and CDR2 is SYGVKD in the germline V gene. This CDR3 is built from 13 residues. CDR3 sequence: CAISDRDSYEQYF. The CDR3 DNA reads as TGTGCCATTTCGGACAGGGACTCCTACGAGCAGTACTTC.

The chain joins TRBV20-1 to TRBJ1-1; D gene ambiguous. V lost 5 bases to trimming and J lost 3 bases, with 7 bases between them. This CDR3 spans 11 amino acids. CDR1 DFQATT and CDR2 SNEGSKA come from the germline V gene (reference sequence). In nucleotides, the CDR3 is TGCAGTGCTGCCTCCTACACTGAAGCTTTCTTT. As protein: CSAASYTEAFF.

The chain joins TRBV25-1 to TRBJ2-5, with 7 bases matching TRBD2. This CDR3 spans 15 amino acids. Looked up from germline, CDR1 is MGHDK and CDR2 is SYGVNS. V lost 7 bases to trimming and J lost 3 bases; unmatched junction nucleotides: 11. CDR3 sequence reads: CASTSWASGKETQYF. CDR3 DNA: TGTGCCAGCACGTCCTGGGCTAGCGGAAAAGAGACCCAGTACTTC.

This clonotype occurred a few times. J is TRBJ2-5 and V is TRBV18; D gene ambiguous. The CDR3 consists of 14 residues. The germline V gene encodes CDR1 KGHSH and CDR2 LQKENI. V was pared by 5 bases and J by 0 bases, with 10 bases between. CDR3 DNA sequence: TGTGCCAGCTCATTTAACAGTTACCAAGAGACCCAGTACTTC. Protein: CASSFNSYQETQYF.

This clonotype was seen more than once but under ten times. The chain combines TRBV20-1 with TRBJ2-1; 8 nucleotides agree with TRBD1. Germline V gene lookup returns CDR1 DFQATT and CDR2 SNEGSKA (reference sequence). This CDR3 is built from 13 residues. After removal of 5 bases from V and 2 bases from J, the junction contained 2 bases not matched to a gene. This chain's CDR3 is CSADRGTYNEQFF. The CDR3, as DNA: TGCAGTGCTGACAGGGGAACCTACAATGAGCAGTTCTTC.

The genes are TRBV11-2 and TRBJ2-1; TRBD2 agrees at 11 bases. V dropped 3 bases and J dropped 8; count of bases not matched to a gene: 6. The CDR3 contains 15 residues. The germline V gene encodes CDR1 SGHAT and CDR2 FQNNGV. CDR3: CASSFSGGAVDEQFF. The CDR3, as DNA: TGTGCCAGCAGCTTTAGCGGGGGGGCAGTGGATGAGCAGTTCTTC.

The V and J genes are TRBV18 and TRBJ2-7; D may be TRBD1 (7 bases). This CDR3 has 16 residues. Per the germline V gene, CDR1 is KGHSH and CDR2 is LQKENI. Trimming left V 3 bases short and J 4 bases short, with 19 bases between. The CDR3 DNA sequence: TGTGCCAGCTCACCGACGGGACAGCGGGTCGGTTACGAGCAGTACTTC. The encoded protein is CASSPTGQRVGYEQYF.

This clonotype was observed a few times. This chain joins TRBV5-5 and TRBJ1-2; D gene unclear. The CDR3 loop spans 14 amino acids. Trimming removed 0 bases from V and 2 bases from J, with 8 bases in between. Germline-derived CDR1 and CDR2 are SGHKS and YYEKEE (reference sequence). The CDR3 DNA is TGTGCCAGCAGCTTGGGGCCGAACAACTATGGCTACACCTTC. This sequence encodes CASSLGPNNYGYTF.

The CDR3: CASSFSGTSSYEQYF. Here the CDR3 DNA reads TGTGCCAGCAGCTTCTCCGGGACTAGCTCCTACGAGCAGTACTTC. The rearrangement joins TRBV11-2 to TRBJ2-7; the match to TRBD2 covers 8 bases. Germline-derived CDR1 and CDR2 are SGHAT and FQNNGV. This CDR3 is 15 amino acids long. V lost 3 bases, J lost 0 bases, and 4 bases stayed unmatched.

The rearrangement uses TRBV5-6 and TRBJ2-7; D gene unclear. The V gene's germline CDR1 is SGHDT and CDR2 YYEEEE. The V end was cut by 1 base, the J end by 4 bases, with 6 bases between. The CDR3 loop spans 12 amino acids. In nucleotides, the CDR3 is TGTGCCAGCAGCTTGAGCCCTTACGAGCAGTACTTC. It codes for CASSLSPYEQYF. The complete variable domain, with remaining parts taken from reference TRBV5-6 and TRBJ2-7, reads DAGVTQSPTHLIKTRGQQVTLRCSPKSGHDTVSWYQQALGQGPQFIFQYYEEEERQRGNFPDRFSGHQFPNYSSELNVNALLLGDSALYLCASSLSPYEQYFGPGTRLTVT.

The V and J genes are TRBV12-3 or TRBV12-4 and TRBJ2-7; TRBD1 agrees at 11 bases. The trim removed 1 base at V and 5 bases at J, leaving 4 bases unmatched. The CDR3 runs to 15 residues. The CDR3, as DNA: TGTGCCAGCAGTTTAGGGGGACAGGGGGACGACGAGCAGTACTTC. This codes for CASSLGGQGDDEQYF.

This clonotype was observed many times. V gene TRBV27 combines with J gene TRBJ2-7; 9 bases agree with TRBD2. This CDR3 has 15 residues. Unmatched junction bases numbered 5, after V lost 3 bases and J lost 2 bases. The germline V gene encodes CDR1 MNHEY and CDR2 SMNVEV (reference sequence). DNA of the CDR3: TGTGCCAGCAGTTTGAGCGGGAGGCCCACCTACGAGCAGTACTTC. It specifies CASSLSGRPTYEQYF.

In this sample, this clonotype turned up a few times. DNA for the CDR3: TGTGCCAGCAGCTCCTTAGCGGGAGGGGATACGCAGTATTTT. It encodes CASSSLAGGDTQYF. J is TRBJ2-3 and V is TRBV7-9; 11 bases agree with TRBD2. Germline V gene lookup returns CDR1 SEHNR and CDR2 FQNEAQ (reference sequence). V shed 4 bases and J 6 bases; nucleotides not matched to a gene: 3. The CDR3 runs to 14 residues. Variable domain in full (rest from reference TRBV7-9 and TRBJ2-3): DTGVSQNPRHKITKRGQNVTFRCDPISEHNRLYWYRQTLGQGPEFLTYFQNEAQLEKSRLLSDRFSAERPKGSFSTLEIQRTEQGDSAMYLCASSSLAGGDTQYFGPGTRLTVL.

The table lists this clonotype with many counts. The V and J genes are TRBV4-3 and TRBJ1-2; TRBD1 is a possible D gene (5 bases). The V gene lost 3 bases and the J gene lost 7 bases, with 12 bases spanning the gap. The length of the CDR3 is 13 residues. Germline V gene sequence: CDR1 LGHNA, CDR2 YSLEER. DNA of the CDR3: TGCGCCAGCAGCCAGCAGGGTCGTGGTGGCTACACCTTC. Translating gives CASSQQGRGGYTF.

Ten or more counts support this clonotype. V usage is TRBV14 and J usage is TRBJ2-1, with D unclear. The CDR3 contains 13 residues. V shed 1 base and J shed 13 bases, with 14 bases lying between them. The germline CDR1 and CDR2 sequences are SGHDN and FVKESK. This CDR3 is CASSQAGQKIQFF. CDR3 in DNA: TGTGCCAGCAGCCAAGCAGGCCAGAAAATTCAGTTCTTC.

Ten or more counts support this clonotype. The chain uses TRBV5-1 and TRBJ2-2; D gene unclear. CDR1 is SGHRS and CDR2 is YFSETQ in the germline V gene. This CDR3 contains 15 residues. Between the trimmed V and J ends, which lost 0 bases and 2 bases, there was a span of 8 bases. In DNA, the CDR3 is TGCGCCAGCAGCTTGGGACACACCAACACCGGGGAGCTGTTTTTT. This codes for CASSLGHTNTGELFF. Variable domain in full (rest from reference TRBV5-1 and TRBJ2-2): KAGVTQTPRYLIKTRGQQVTLSCSPISGHRSVSWYQQTPGQGLQFLFEYFSETQRNKGNFPGRFSGRQFSNSRSEMNVSTLELGDSALYLCASSLGHTNTGELFFGEGSRLTVL.

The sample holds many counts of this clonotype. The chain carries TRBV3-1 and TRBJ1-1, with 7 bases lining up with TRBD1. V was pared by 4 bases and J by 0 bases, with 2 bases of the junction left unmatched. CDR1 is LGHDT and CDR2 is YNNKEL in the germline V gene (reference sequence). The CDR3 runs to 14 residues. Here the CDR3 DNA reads TGTGCCAGCAGCCCGACAGGGTTGAACACTGAAGCTTTCTTT. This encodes CASSPTGLNTEAFF. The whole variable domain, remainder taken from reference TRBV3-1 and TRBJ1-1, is DTAVSQTPKYLVTQMGNDKSIKCEQNLGHDTMYWYKQDSKKFLKIMFSYNNKELIINETVPNRFSPKSPDKAHLNLHINSLELGDSAVYFCASSPTGLNTEAFFGQGTRLTVV.

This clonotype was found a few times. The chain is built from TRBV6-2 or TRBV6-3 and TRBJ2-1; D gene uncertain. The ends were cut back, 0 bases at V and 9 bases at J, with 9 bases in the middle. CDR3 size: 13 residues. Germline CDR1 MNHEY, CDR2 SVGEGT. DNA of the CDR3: TGTGCCAGCAGTTACTCGATTGTTCGTGAGCAGTTCTTC. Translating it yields CASSYSIVREQFF.

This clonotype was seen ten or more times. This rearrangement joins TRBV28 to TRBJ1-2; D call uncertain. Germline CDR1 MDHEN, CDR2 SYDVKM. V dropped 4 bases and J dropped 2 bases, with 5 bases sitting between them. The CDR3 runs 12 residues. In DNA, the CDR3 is TGTGCCAGCAGTTGGGGAAACTATGGCTACACCTTC. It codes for CASSWGNYGYTF.

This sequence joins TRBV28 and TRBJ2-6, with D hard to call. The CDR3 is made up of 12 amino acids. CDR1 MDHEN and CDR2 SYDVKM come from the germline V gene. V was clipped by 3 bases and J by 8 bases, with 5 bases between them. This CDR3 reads CASSLKPNVLTF. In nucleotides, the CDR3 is TGTGCCAGCAGTTTGAAGCCCAACGTCCTGACTTTC.

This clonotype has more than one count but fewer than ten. CDR3 nucleotide sequence: TGTGCCTGGAGTGCTTGGTCCACCTACGAGCAGTACTTC. This sequence encodes CAWSAWSTYEQYF. The chain couples TRBV30 to TRBJ2-7; D remains unclear. The CDR3 is made up of 13 amino acids. Trimming left V 1 base short and J 2 bases short, with 9 bases between. CDR1 and CDR2 (germline): GTSNPN, SVGIG (reference sequence).

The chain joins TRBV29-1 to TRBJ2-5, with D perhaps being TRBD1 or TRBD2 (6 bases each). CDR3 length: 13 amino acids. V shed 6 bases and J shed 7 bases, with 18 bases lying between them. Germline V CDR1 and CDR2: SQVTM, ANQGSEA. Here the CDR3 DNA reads TGCAGCGTGGAACCTGGGGGGCAGGGGACCCAGTACTTC. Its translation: CSVEPGGQGTQYF. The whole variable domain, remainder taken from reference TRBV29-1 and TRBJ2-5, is SAVISQKPSRDICQRGTSLTIQCQVDSQVTMMFWYRQQPGQSLTLIATANQGSEATYESGFVIDKFPISRPNLTFSTLTVSNMSPEDSSIYLCSVEPGGQGTQYFGPGTRLLVL.

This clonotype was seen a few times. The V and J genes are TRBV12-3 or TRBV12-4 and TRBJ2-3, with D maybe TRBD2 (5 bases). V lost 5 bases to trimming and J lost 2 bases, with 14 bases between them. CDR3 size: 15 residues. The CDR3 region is CASSPLGLLTDTQYF. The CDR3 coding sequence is TGTGCCAGCAGTCCACTCGGACTTCTCACAGATACGCAGTATTTT.

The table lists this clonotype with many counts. CDR3 loop: CSARQGHEQYF. The DNA for the CDR3 is TGCAGTGCCCGACAGGGCCACGAGCAGTACTTC. The genes are TRBV20-1 and TRBJ2-7; 7 bases align to TRBD1. There are 11 residues in the CDR3. The trim removed 6 bases at V and 5 bases at J, leaving 4 bases unmatched. Germline V gene sequence: CDR1 DFQATT, CDR2 SNEGSKA (reference sequence).